The T cell receptor (beta chain) under discussion was sequenced for a study of cytomegalovirus exposure and HLA in healthy donors. This PCR relied on a set of 60 Vbeta primers and 13 Jbeta primers. The table came from immunoSEQ multiplex PCR; TCRdb's copy has only in-frame clones and leaves some out. This sample carries some 71,000 clones, less than 85% of them seen once, and the ten largest clones take roughly 10%. The specimen sequenced was PBMCs. This sequence originates from a woman between 50 and 59 years old in good health and CMV-seropositive.

The CDR3 DNA sequence: TGTGCCAGCAGCTCTTACAGGGAGGGAGAGACCCAGTACTTC. Its translation: CASSSYREGETQYF. The rearrangement links TRBV7-2 to TRBJ2-5, with D possibly being TRBD2 (7 bases). The germline V and J ends were trimmed by 4 bases and 4 bases, with 13 bases remaining between them. The germline V gene encodes CDR1 SGHTA and CDR2 FQGNSA. The length of the CDR3 is 14 residues.